Sequencing of this T cell receptor (beta chain) was carried out in a study of blood T cell repertoires in COVID-19. Background on the study: T cells, B-cell-depleted T cells, or PBMCs provided the cDNA or gDNA that served as material.

Authors' data handling: By means of reference gene primer amplification, nucleated cell counts were estimated. Clones were sequenced by immunoSEQ multiplex PCR, and TCRdb holds only the in-frame ones, with some missing. That table is the source of V, J and clone size, and D and trimming were worked out from the DNA. The sample holds tens of thousands of clones, around nine tenths seen once. The TCR was taken from a human donor in a cohort sampled during active COVID-19. Sequencing input: peripheral blood.

DNA of the CDR3: TGCAGCGCCCTCGGGGGACCCGATACCTACAATGAGCAGTTCTTC. Translating it yields CSALGGPDTYNEQFF. This chain connects TRBV29-1 to TRBJ2-1; a possible D gene is TRBD2 (6 bases). Germline CDR1 and CDR2: SQVTM and ANQGSEA. V gave up 7 bases and J gave up 2 bases, with 18 bases separating them. The CDR3 extends over 15 amino acids.